This T cell receptor (beta chain) was recorded in a study of shared T cell receptors in the human thymus. Germline V gives CDR1 SGHAT, CDR2 FQNNGV. This CDR3 spans 17 amino acids. The V and J ends lost 7 bases and 8 bases respectively, with 24 bases between them. This clone showed up just a few times. TCRdb's copy holds only in-frame clones and misses some; the assay was immunoSEQ multiplex PCR. The sample lists about 660,000 clones, more than 70% occurring once. The sample was also linked to a second study, of human thymus T cells. That paper states: Donation was from healthy Finnish infants who were having corrective surgery that addressed congenital heart defects. Resections from corrective heart surgery provided thymus tissue. V and J gene usage appeared biased in thymic and blood repertoires.

The chain is built from TRBV11-2 and TRBJ1-6; tentative D call: TRBD1 (6 bases). The source of this sequence is a boy younger than two with a congenital heart defect. Sequenced material: thymocytes. In DNA form, the CDR3 reads TGTGCCAGCACCCTCTTCCTAGGCAGGGGAACCCATTCACCCCTCCACTTT. Protein product: CASTLFLGRGTHSPLHF.